This T cell receptor (beta chain) derives from a study of T cell responses to AZD1222 COVID-19 vaccine. Whole-study findings and limits: The donor group comprised mostly white British people and more females; the analysis possibly underestimated clonal diversity. A rise in Spike-specific TCR breadth and depth followed two AZD1222 doses.

Analyses pooled second doses at about 4 or about 12 weeks. Clones were read by immunoSEQ multiplex PCR, and TCRdb kept only the in-frame ones, dropping some. The sample lists 180,000 or so clones, 90% to 95% seen once, with around 1% in the top ten. V was shortened by 1 base and J by 5 bases, with 3 bases between the two germline ends. Germline V gene lookup returns CDR1 DFQATT and CDR2 SNEGSKA (reference sequence). The CDR3 is made up of 11 amino acids. A word on this clone: The antigen is unknown.

Sample: peripheral blood, taken 28 days after the second AZD1222 dose. This chain links TRBV20-1 with TRBJ1-5, with D unclear. The source is an adult who received the AZD1222 COVID-19 vaccine. The CDR3 region is CSARGDQPQHF. CDR3 nucleotide sequence: TGCAGTGCTAGAGGGGATCAGCCCCAGCATTTT.